This TCR beta chain is drawn from a study of cytomegalovirus exposure and HLA in healthy donors. Study findings and constraints: Among the CMV-associated chains, three were confirmed in vitro as specific for CMV antigens.

As regards this clone: Its antigen is unknown.

The PCR made use of 60 Vbeta and 13 Jbeta primers. Some clones are missing from TCRdb's copy, which holds only in-frame ones; the method was immunoSEQ multiplex PCR. The sample has approximately 190,000 clones, 75% to 90% seen once. The V gene lost 5 bases and the J gene lost 1 base, with 11 bases spanning the gap. The CDR3 runs to 15 residues. Germline lookup yields CDR1 SGHTA and CDR2 FQGTGA. The sequence was collected from a woman between 18 and 30 years old in good health and CMV-seronegative. Specimen: PBMCs. The J gene is TRBJ2-2, the V gene TRBV7-3; D is unresolved. The CDR3 here is CASSPQSENTGELFF. Written as DNA, the CDR3 is TGTGCCAGCAGCCCTCAAAGCGAGAACACCGGGGAGCTGTTTTTT.